Listed below are T cell receptor beta chains from one sample, sequenced in a study of cytomegalovirus exposure and HLA in healthy donors. Profiled with immunoSEQ multiplex PCR; TCRdb holds only in-frame clones, not every one. The sample gives 150,000 to 200,000 clones, approximately 85% of which show up once; about 1.6% is in the top ten. Input material: PBMCs. The receptor set was obtained from a woman between 18 and 30 years old in good health and CMV-seronegative. The CDR3 runs from the conserved cysteine through the conserved F or W. Fields, in order: CDR3 protein, CDR3 DNA, D gene, J gene, clone size, V gene. The D gene is left open where the match is weak. Clone size is not always given. Where it is, it says once, few, many or a class for expanded clones.

CASSLAGGGAGETQYF	TGTGCCAGCAGCTTAGCGGGCGGGGGGGCTGGAGAGACCCAGTACTTC	TRBD2	TRBJ2-5	NA	TRBV7-7
CASSLMILGGVAKNIQYF	TGTGCCAGCAGCTTAATGATTTTGGGAGGAGTCGCCAAAAACATTCAGTACTTC	NA	TRBJ2-4	NA	TRBV7-8
CASSLVGITGELFF	TGTGCCAGCAGCTTGGTTGGCATCACCGGGGAGCTGTTTTTT	NA	TRBJ2-2	NA	TRBV5-5
CASATSGYEQYF	TGTGCCAGCGCGACTAGCGGCTACGAGCAGTACTTC	TRBD2	TRBJ2-7	NA	TRBV2
CASSEEDWVTGGNTEAFF	TGTGCCAGCAGTGAAGAAGATTGGGTGACAGGGGGAAACACTGAAGCTTTCTTT	TRBD1	TRBJ1-1	NA	TRBV6-1
CASTEGTNTEAFF	TGTGCCAGTACGGAGGGGACTAACACTGAAGCTTTCTTT	NA	TRBJ1-1	NA	TRBV5-4
CASSIDRGRLGYGYTF	TGTGCCAGTAGTATAGACAGGGGGCGGCTTGGTTATGGCTACACCTTC	TRBD1	TRBJ1-2	NA	TRBV19
CASSWGTGGRNEQFF	TGTGCCAGCAGCTGGGGGACAGGGGGCCGCAATGAGCAGTTCTTC	TRBD1	TRBJ2-1	NA	TRBV7-2
CASTVKPGDRDSSNQPQHF	TGCGCCAGCACCGTGAAGCCCGGGGACAGGGACAGTAGCAATCAGCCCCAGCATTTT	TRBD1	TRBJ1-5	NA	TRBV23-1
CASSRDRGTGYTF	TGTGCCAGCAGCCGGGACAGGGGTACTGGCTACACCTTC	TRBD1	TRBJ1-2	NA	TRBV27
CASSQDSPGSPHTQYF	TGCGCCAGCAGCCAAGATAGCCCGGGGAGCCCCCATACGCAGTATTTT	NA	TRBJ2-3	NA	TRBV4-1
CASRSATGNTEAFF	TGTGCCAGCCGGTCCGCTACAGGGAACACTGAAGCTTTCTTT	NA	TRBJ1-1	NA	TRBV6-1
CASSTNTGGNYGYTF	TGTGCCAGCAGCACAAATACAGGGGGGAACTATGGCTACACCTTC	TRBD1	TRBJ1-2	NA	TRBV7-9
CASSQVSWQGSEKLFF	TGTGCCAGCAGCCAAGTCTCATGGCAGGGGAGTGAAAAACTGTTTTTT	NA	TRBJ1-4	NA	TRBV14
CASSLGLTGDGEKLFF	TGCGCCAGCAGCTTGGGTCTTACAGGGGATGGGGAAAAACTGTTTTTT	TRBD1	TRBJ1-4	NA	TRBV5-1
CASSPLGGAYEQYF	TGTGCCAGCAGTCCCCTCGGGGGGGCTTACGAGCAGTACTTC	TRBD2	TRBJ2-7	NA	TRBV11-2
CASSYGGLSGTEAFF	TGTGCCAGCAGTTACGGGGGACTGTCGGGTACTGAAGCTTTCTTT	NA	TRBJ1-1	once	TRBV6-5
CASSERLAGGSYEQYF	TGCGCCAGCAGTGAGAGACTAGCGGGCGGCTCCTACGAGCAGTACTTC	TRBD2	TRBJ2-7	many	TRBV10-1
CASTLGEVYGYTF	TGTGCCAGTACGCTGGGGGAGGTCTATGGCTACACCTTC	NA	TRBJ1-2	NA	TRBV18
CAISVYRSTGVSDGGNEQYF	TGTGCCATCAGTGTATACCGATCGACAGGGGTATCGGACGGCGGAAACGAGCAGTACTTC	TRBD1	TRBJ2-7	NA	TRBV10-3
CASRLDRGGNTEAFF	TGTGCCAGCAGACTCGACAGGGGAGGGAACACTGAAGCTTTCTTT	TRBD1	TRBJ1-1	NA	TRBV27
CSVGAGAGPYEQFF	TGCAGCGTTGGAGCTGGGGCGGGACCGTATGAGCAGTTCTTC	NA	TRBJ2-1	NA	TRBV29-1
CAIGSGYVAFF	TGTGCCATCGGTTCGGGATACGTGGCTTTCTTT	NA	TRBJ1-1	NA	TRBV10-3
CASSVAANYGYTF	TGTGCCAGCAGCGTAGCAGCTAACTATGGCTACACCTTC	NA	TRBJ1-2	NA	TRBV9
CASGLGPPGTGFDEQFF	TGTGCTAGTGGTTTGGGACCTCCCGGGACAGGGTTCGATGAGCAGTTCTTC	TRBD1	TRBJ2-1	NA	TRBV12-5
CASSTTGGRFQPQHF	TGTGCCAGCTCAACTACAGGGGGGCGGTTTCAGCCCCAGCATTTT	TRBD1	TRBJ1-5	NA	TRBV18
CASNRYYEQYF	TGTGCCAGCAACAGGTACTACGAGCAGTACTTC	NA	TRBJ2-7	NA	TRBV6-5